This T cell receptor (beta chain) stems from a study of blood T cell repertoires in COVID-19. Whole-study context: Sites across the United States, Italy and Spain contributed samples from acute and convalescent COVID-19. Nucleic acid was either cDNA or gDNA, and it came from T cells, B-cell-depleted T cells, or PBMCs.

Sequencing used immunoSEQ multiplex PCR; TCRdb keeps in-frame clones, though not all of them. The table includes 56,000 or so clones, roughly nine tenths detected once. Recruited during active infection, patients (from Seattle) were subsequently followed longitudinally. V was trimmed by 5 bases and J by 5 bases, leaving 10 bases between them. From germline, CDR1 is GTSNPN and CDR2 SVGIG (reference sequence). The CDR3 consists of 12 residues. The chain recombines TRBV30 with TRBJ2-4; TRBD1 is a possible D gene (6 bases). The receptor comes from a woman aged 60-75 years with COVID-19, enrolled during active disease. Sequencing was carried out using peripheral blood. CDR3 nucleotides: TGTGCCTGGGAAGGGGGAGAAAACATTCAGTACTTC. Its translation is CAWEGGENIQYF.